This T cell receptor (beta chain) was profiled in a study of tissue T cells after allogeneic stem cell transplantation. This clone was detected once. Its cognate antigen is unknown. Gene names are the mouse ones. The CDR3 end lies 1 residue beyond the end of the read and is filled in from the germline J gene. Time point specified: mouse harvest day 7 after allogeneic transplant. Tail vein injection delivered 10^7 T-cell-depleted bone marrow cells and 10^6 splenic CD5+ T cells. This mouse GVHD model was MHC-mismatched B6 to BALB/c, profiled day 7 or 14. Study results and limitations: The patient cohort was small and clinically heterogeneous, with limited sampling depth. Tissue-detected TCR repertoire was only partly captured by blood and spleen T cells. Some tissue clones might be persisting host cells; their alloreactivity or antigen specificity was not determined.

This table comes from immunoSEQ multiplex PCR, and its TCRdb copy is limited to in-frame clones, with some not included. The repertoire has about 7,800 clones, under 55% of them found once; the top ten carry 8.4%. This CDR3 region has 13 residues. The V gene's germline CDR1 is NNHDY and CDR2 SYVADS. V dropped 0 bases and J dropped 4 bases, with 8 bases sitting between them. V and J are TRBV13-3 and TRBJ2-7, with D possibly matching TRBD1 (5 bases). The sequencing input was gut tissue. The clonotype comes from a female BALB/c mouse given C57BL/6 T cells with graft-versus-host disease after an allogeneic hematopoietic cell transplant. The DNA read from the CDR3 is TGTGCCAGCAGTGATGCAAAGGGGTATGAACAGTAC. This gives the protein CASSDAKGYEQY. The complete CDR3 protein is CASSDAKGYEQYF.